The T cell receptor beta chain under discussion was sequenced for a study of T cell repertoires in cytomegalovirus infection. The overall study: Both a matching HLA type and CMV infection were indicated by public TCR beta signatures.

Each CDR3 protein gets one entry after TCRdb re-called the reads with MiXCR. The sample has approximately 990,000 distinct CDR3 sequences; roughly 30% are singletons. Concerning this clonotype itself: As yet, its antigen is unknown. Possible read error: a much larger clone is one base away.

The CDR3 has 15 residues. Germline assignment: CDR1 SGHAT and CDR2 FQNNGV. V is TRBV11-2 and J is TRBJ2-5, with D possibly matching TRBD1 (6 bases). The input for sequencing was cultured CD8+ T cells from PBMCs, taken from culture after CMV antigen stimulation. The TCR was taken from a human donor in good health (CMV status not recorded). Some clones in this sample may be carry-over from other donors' samples. The CDR3 region is CVSKLQGWIQETQYF. CDR3 nucleotide sequence: TGTGTCAGCAAATTACAGGGTTGGATCCAAGAGACCCAGTACTTC.